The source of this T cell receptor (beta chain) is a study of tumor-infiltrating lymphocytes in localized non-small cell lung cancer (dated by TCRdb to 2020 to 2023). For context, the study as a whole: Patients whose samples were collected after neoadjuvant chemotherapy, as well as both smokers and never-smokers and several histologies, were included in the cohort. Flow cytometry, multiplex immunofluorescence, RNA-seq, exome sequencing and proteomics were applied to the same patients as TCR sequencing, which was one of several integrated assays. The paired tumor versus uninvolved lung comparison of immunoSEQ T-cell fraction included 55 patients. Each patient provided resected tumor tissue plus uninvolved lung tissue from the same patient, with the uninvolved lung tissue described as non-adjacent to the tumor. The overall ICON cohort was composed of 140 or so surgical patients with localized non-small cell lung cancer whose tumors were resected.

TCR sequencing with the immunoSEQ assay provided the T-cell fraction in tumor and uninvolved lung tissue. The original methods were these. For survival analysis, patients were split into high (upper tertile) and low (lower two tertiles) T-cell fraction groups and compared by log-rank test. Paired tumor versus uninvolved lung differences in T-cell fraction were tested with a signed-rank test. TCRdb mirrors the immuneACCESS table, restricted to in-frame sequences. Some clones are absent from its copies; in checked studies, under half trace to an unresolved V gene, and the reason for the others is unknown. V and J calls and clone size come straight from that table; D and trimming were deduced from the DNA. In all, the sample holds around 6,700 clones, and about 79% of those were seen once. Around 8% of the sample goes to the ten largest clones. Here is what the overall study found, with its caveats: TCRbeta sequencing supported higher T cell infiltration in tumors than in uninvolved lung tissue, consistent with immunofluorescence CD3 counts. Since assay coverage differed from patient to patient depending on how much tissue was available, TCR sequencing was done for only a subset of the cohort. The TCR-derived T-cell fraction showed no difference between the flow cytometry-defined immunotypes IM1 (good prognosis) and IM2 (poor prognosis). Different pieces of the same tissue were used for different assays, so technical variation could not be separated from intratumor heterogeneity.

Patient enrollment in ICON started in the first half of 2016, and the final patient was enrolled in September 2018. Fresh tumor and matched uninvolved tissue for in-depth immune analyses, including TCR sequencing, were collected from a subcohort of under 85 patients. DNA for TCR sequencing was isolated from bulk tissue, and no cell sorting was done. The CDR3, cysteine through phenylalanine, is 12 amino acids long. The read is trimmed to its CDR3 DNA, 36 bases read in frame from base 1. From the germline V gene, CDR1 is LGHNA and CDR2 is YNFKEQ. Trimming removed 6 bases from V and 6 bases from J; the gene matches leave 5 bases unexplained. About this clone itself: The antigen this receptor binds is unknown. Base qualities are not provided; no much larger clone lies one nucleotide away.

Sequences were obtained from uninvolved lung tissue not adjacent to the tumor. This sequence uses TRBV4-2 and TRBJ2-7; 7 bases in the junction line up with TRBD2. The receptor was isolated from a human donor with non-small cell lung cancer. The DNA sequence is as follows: TGTGCCAGCAGGGCGGGGGTTGCCGAGCAGTACTTC. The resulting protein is CASRAGVAEQYF.